Below, 12 T cell receptor beta chains from the same sample are listed, as sequenced in a study of molecular identifiers for immune sequencing clone quantification. From the PCR reads, TCRdb called clonotypes with MiXCR, one entry per CDR3 protein. The sample includes around 100,000 distinct CDR3 sequences, under 40% of them seen just once. The specimen sequenced was naive CD8+ T cells from blood, with Jurkat cell RNA spiked in. Subset in this sample: FACS-sorted CD8+CD4-CCR7+CD45RA+ naive T cells. The receptors here all came from a human donor in good health. Some libraries in this study had Jurkat cell RNA spiked in.

This sequence joins TRBV4-3 and TRBJ2-7; either TRBD1 or TRBD2 may supply D (5 bases each). The CDR3 loop spans 13 amino acids. Germline V gene sequence: CDR1 LGHNA, CDR2 YSLEER. The V gene lost 2 bases and the J gene lost 5 bases, with 10 bases spanning the gap. CDR3 residues: CASSQFWGNEQYF. The DNA of the CDR3 is TGCGCCAGCAGCCAATTTTGGGGGAACGAGCAGTACTTC.

Comments on this clonotype: This CDR3 is missing its conserved last phenylalanine or tryptophan, likely due to a read error. The gene calls are TRBV5-6 and TRBJ2-7; D is possibly TRBD1 (6 bases). Germline V gives CDR1 SGHDT, CDR2 YYEEEE. V dropped 5 bases and J dropped 1 base, with 10 bases sitting between them. The length of the CDR3 is 13 residues. The CDR3 region is CASSGTPSYEQYS. The CDR3 nucleotides are TGTGCCAGCAGTGGGACACCTTCCTACGAGCAGTACTCC.

Only a few counts were recorded for this clonotype. V and J are TRBV5-8 and TRBJ1-1; TRBD1 agrees at 9 bases. Germline V gene data show CDR1 as SGHTS and CDR2 as YDEGEE. V shed 4 bases, J shed 6 bases, and the junction held 10 bases outside the gene matches. This CDR3 comprises 15 residues. This CDR3 is CASSPTMDRGAEAFF. The CDR3 bases are TGTGCCAGCAGCCCCACTATGGACAGGGGAGCTGAAGCTTTCTTT.

Worth noting for this clonotype: A read error may account for a junction end that differs from germline. V is TRBV7-2 and J is TRBJ2-3; D may be TRBD2 (5 bases). Germline V lookup: CDR1 SGHTA, CDR2 FQGNSA. The CDR3 totals 12 residues. CDR3 loop: CASGLALETQYF. CDR3 DNA sequence: TGTGCCAGCGGCTTAGCGCTCGAAACGCAGTATTTT.

The chain recombines TRBV7-9 with TRBJ2-7; D gene unclear. The CDR3 loop spans 13 amino acids. Germline V gene data show CDR1 as SEHNR and CDR2 as FQNEAQ (reference sequence). V dropped 4 bases and J dropped 3 bases, with 10 bases sitting between them. This CDR3 reads CASSSLLFYEQYF. CDR3 nucleotides: TGTGCCAGCAGCTCCCTGTTGTTCTACGAGCAGTACTTC.

V is TRBV6-2 or TRBV6-3 and J is TRBJ2-3; no clear D gene. The CDR3 is 13 residues long. Deletions cut 0 bases from V and 10 bases from J, with 11 bases between. Looked up from germline, CDR1 is MNHEY and CDR2 is SVGEGT. CDR3 coding DNA: TGTGCCAGCAGTTACTCGATTCGTGGAGCGCAGTATTTT. The encoded protein is CASSYSIRGAQYF.

J is TRBJ2-5 and V is TRBV5-6, with 10 bases fitting TRBD1. The CDR3 sequence is 14 residues long. Germline V gene sequence: CDR1 SGHDT, CDR2 YYEEEE. J was trimmed by 3 bases and V by 3 bases; bases with no gene match: 2. CDR3 amino acids: CASSWGTGEETQYF. The CDR3 DNA reads TGTGCCAGCAGCTGGGGGACAGGGGAAGAGACCCAGTACTTC.

Turning to this clonotype: The junction does not match germline at one end; this may be a read error. This chain joins TRBV24-1 and TRBJ2-3; no clear D. The germline gives CDR1 KGHDR, CDR2 SFDVKD. This CDR3 has 13 residues. The CDR3 coding sequence is TGTGCAACCAGTTCCCCAGGTACAGATTCGCAGTATTTT. The encoded protein is CATSSPGTDSQYF.

V is TRBV3-1 and J is TRBJ1-2; tentatively, D is TRBD1 (6 bases). Trimming took 0 bases from V and 4 from J, leaving 12 bases between them. Germline V gene lookup returns CDR1 LGHDT and CDR2 YNNKEL (reference sequence). The CDR3 loop spans 15 amino acids. The CDR3 DNA reads as TGTGCCAGCAGCCAAGATCAGGGGATCGCCTATGGCTACACCTTC. Its translation: CASSQDQGIAYGYTF.

This clonotype was detected only a few times. This chain's CDR3 is CASSSQDRYNEQFF. CDR3 in DNA: TGTGCCAGCAGCTCCCAGGACAGATACAATGAGCAGTTCTTC. The chain is built from TRBV11-2 and TRBJ2-1, with D perhaps TRBD1 (6 bases). This CDR3 has 14 residues. CDR1 and CDR2 from the germline V gene are SGHAT and FQNNGV. Trimming removed 4 bases at V and 4 bases at J, with 11 bases between.

V gene TRBV2 combines with J gene TRBJ2-3; no clear D. Germline V CDR1 and CDR2: SNHLY, FYNNEI. V lost 3 bases and J lost 0, with 10 bases in between. The CDR3 length is 15 residues. The CDR3 protein is CASSDPVKSTDTQYF. CDR3 nucleotide sequence: TGTGCCAGCAGTGACCCGGTTAAAAGCACAGATACGCAGTATTTT.

A word on this clonotype: Since the CDR3 does not end with the conserved phenylalanine or tryptophan, this likely comes from a read error. The chain has TRBV5-1 and TRBJ2-3; TRBD1 matches 9 bases. Trimming at V came to 4 bases and at J to 2 bases, leaving 5 bases not matched to a gene. The germline V gene encodes CDR1 SGHRS and CDR2 YFSETQ. The CDR3 totals 15 residues. The CDR3 sequence: CASSITGGNTDTQYY. CDR3 nucleotides: TGCGCCAGCAGCATCACAGGGGGCAACACAGATACGCAGTATTAT.